The 23 T cell receptor beta chains in this list originate from one sample, sequenced in a study of blood T cell repertoires in COVID-19. Sequenced by immunoSEQ multiplex PCR; TCRdb stores in-frame clones only, minus some. The sample gives 250,000 to 350,000 clones, around 87% of which show up once; less than 2.5% is in the top ten. What was sequenced was peripheral blood. The receptors shown here come from a young man with active or convalescent COVID-19.

CDR3 DNA sequence: TGTGCCAGCAGTGACCCCGGGACAGGCTCTTACGAGCAGTACTTC. The encoded protein is CASSDPGTGSYEQYF. The chain has TRBV2 and TRBJ2-7; 8 positions match TRBD1. CDR3 length equals 15 residues. V gave up 3 bases and J gave up 4 bases; unmatched junction bases: 8. Per germline, CDR1 SNHLY and CDR2 FYNNEI.

In DNA, the CDR3 is TGTGCCAGCAGTTACTCGGCCGGCCAGGGGCCCCAGCATTTT. This translates into CASSYSAGQGPQHF. The chain uses TRBV6-5 and TRBJ1-5, with D possibly being TRBD1 (5 bases). Deletions cut 0 bases from V and 9 bases from J, with 12 bases between. The CDR3 totals 14 residues. Germline values: CDR1 MNHEY, CDR2 SVGAGI.

This chain links TRBV9 with TRBJ1-6, with no clear D. This CDR3 is built from 15 residues. The ends were cut back, 0 bases at V and 5 bases at J, with 9 bases in the middle. Germline V gives CDR1 SGDLS, CDR2 YYNGEE. In nucleotides, the CDR3 is TGTGCCAGCAGCGTAGGAGCCGGGGATAATTCACCCCTCCACTTT. Translating gives CASSVGAGDNSPLHF.

The genes are TRBV11-1 and TRBJ2-1, with TRBD1 identical over 7 bases. The CDR3 covers 15 residues. The J segment lost 2 bases and the V segment lost 4 bases, leaving 5 bases of the junction unmatched. The germline V gene encodes CDR1 SGHAT and CDR2 FQDESV (reference sequence). CDR3 loop: CASSSDRVPYNEQFF. CDR3 DNA: TGTGCCAGCAGCTCCGACAGGGTCCCCTACAATGAGCAGTTCTTC. The full variable domain, with the rest looked up from reference TRBV11-1 and TRBJ2-1, is EAEVAQSPRYKITEKSQAVAFWCDPISGHATLYWYRQILGQGPELLVQFQDESVVDDSQLPKDRFSAERLKGVDSTLKIQPAELGDSAMYLCASSSDRVPYNEQFFGPGTRLTVL.

The chain couples TRBV7-7 to TRBJ2-5; D not certain. Germline CDR1 reads SSHAT; CDR2 reads FNYEAQ (reference sequence). CDR3 size: 11 residues. Trimming took 3 bases from V and 4 from J, leaving 3 bases between them. The CDR3 region is CASSFLETQYF. Written as DNA, the CDR3 is TGTGCCAGCAGCTTCCTAGAGACCCAGTACTTC.

The genes are TRBV6-2 or TRBV6-3 and TRBJ1-5; no reliable D call. The germline gives CDR1 MNHEY, CDR2 SVGEGT. The CDR3 extends over 14 amino acids. V lost 7 bases, J lost 4 bases, and 14 bases lay in between. CDR3 protein: CASNPWRFNQPQHF. The CDR3 DNA reads as TGTGCCAGCAACCCCTGGAGGTTTAATCAGCCCCAGCATTTT.

V and J are TRBV2 and TRBJ2-3; D is perhaps TRBD2 (6 bases). V lost 8 bases and J lost 8, with 11 bases in between. CDR1 SNHLY and CDR2 FYNNEI come from the germline V gene. This CDR3 spans 11 amino acids. CDR3 sequence reads: CASLGRGTQYF. The CDR3 DNA follows: TGTGCCAGCCTAGGGCGGGGTACGCAGTATTTT.

The V gene is TRBV19, the J gene TRBJ1-5; D is unresolved. The germline V and J ends were trimmed by 5 bases and 6 bases, with 11 bases remaining between them. Germline values: CDR1 LNHDA, CDR2 SQIVND (reference sequence). CDR3 length equals 13 residues. Here the CDR3 DNA reads TGTGCCAGTAGTGGGCGGGGAGTTCAGCCCCAGCATTTT. It translates to CASSGRGVQPQHF.

The V gene is TRBV7-9, the J gene TRBJ2-1, with D possibly TRBD2 on 5 matching bases. The CDR3 length is 12 residues. Trimming took 8 bases from V and 8 from J, leaving 13 bases between them. The germline gives CDR1 SEHNR, CDR2 FQNEAQ (reference sequence). CDR3 sequence reads: CASHGVWDEQFF. CDR3 in DNA: TGTGCCAGCCACGGGGTTTGGGATGAGCAGTTCTTC. Looking up the rest from reference TRBV7-9 and TRBJ2-1 gives the full variable domain: DTGVSQNPRHKITKRGQNVTFRCDPISEHNRLYWYRQTLGQGPEFLTYFQNEAQLEKSRLLSDRFSAERPKGSFSTLEIQRTEQGDSAMYLCASHGVWDEQFFGPGTRLTVL.

V gene TRBV27 combines with J gene TRBJ2-3; no definite D call. The germline V gene encodes CDR1 MNHEY and CDR2 SMNVEV (reference sequence). With 3 bases removed from V and 4 bases from J, the gap between germline ends came to 8 bases. The CDR3 extends over 13 amino acids. This CDR3 reads CASSFMAADTQYF. CDR3 in DNA: TGTGCCAGCAGTTTTATGGCCGCAGATACGCAGTATTTT.

This chain links TRBV5-1 with TRBJ1-3; the D gene is possibly TRBD1 (6 bases). CDR3 length equals 13 residues. Germline CDR1 is SGHRS and CDR2 is YFSETQ. Trimming cost V 5 bases and J 8 bases, with 14 bases left between them. CDR3 sequence (DNA): TGCGCCAGCAGTTCCCAGGGGAGCGACACCATATATTTT. Encoded protein: CASSSQGSDTIYF.

J is TRBJ1-3 and V is TRBV7-8, with D uncertain. The germline gives CDR1 SGHVS, CDR2 FQNEAQ. This CDR3 spans 14 amino acids. Trimming stripped 6 bases from V and 0 bases from J, with 9 bases between. The DNA for the CDR3 is TGTGCCAGCAGAGACGGGGTCTCTGGAAACACCATATATTTT. Translating it yields CASRDGVSGNTIYF. The full variable domain, rest sourced from reference TRBV7-8 and TRBJ1-3, is GAGVSQSPRYKVAKRGQDVALRCDPISGHVSLFWYQQALGQGPEFLTYFQNEAQLDKSGLPSDRFFAERPEGSVSTLKIQRTQQEDSAVYLCASRDGVSGNTIYFGEGSWLTVV.

The count of this clone is one. CDR3: CASAGTGDQPQHF. The CDR3 bases are TGTGCCAGTGCCGGGACAGGGGACCAGCCCCAGCATTTT. The chain joins TRBV19 to TRBJ1-5; 10 nucleotides align to TRBD1. The length of the CDR3 is 13 residues. V trimming: 8 bases; J trimming: 7 bases; junction bases outside the gene matches: 5. The germline gives CDR1 LNHDA, CDR2 SQIVND (reference sequence).

This chain uses TRBV4-1 with TRBJ1-4; possible D gene TRBD1, 5 bases. Trimming took 8 bases from V and 4 from J, leaving 8 bases between them. Per the germline V gene, CDR1 is MGHRA and CDR2 is YSYEKL. The CDR3 has 12 residues. CDR3 in amino acids: CASAQVNEKLFF. CDR3 nucleotides: TGCGCCAGCGCACAGGTTAATGAAAAACTGTTTTTT.

The chain couples TRBV4-3 to TRBJ1-2; no reliable D call. CDR1 is LGHNA and CDR2 is YSLEER in the germline V gene. The CDR3 runs 13 residues. V was trimmed by 1 base and J by 3 bases, leaving 6 bases between them. The CDR3 loop is CASSQGTHYGYTF. Here the CDR3 DNA reads TGCGCCAGCAGCCAAGGGACTCACTATGGCTACACCTTC.

The chain uses TRBV19 and TRBJ1-4, with TRBD1 matching over 9 bases. In germline, CDR1 is LNHDA, CDR2 SQIVND (reference sequence). Trimming removed 5 bases from V and 3 bases from J; junction bases left unmatched: 7. This CDR3 has 16 residues. The chain's CDR3 is CASSLERTGANEKLFF. The DNA of the CDR3 is TGTGCCAGTAGTCTCGAAAGGACAGGGGCTAATGAAAAACTGTTTTTT.

J is TRBJ2-3 and V is TRBV25-1; D uncertain. Trimming took 1 base from V and 0 from J, leaving 11 bases between them. CDR1 and CDR2 (germline): MGHDK, SYGVNS. The length of the CDR3 is 16 residues. CDR3 bases: TGTGCCAGCAGTGAATTAACTAAAACTAGCACAGATACGCAGTATTTT. Encoded protein: CASSELTKTSTDTQYF.

The genes are TRBV6-5 and TRBJ1-4; D gene uncertain. The germline gives CDR1 MNHEY, CDR2 SVGAGI. The CDR3 has 14 residues. V was cut by 7 bases and J by 1 base, with 10 bases left in between. CDR3 bases: TGTGCCAGCACTAGGACTGAAACTAATGAAAAACTGTTTTTT. Encoded protein: CASTRTETNEKLFF.

J is TRBJ2-3 and V is TRBV6-1, with 7 nucleotides matching TRBD1. Trimming at V came to 4 bases and at J to 3 bases, leaving 13 bases not matched to a gene. Germline V lookup: CDR1 MNHNS, CDR2 SASEGT. The CDR3 length is 17 residues. The CDR3 protein is CASSARSQGRGTDTQYF. The CDR3 coding sequence is TGTGCCAGCAGTGCAAGATCACAGGGGCGAGGAACAGATACGCAGTATTTT.

The chain uses TRBV28 and TRBJ2-7; D may be TRBD1 (6 bases). The CDR3 runs to 13 residues. Per the germline V gene, CDR1 is MDHEN and CDR2 is SYDVKM. The V gene lost 6 bases and the J gene lost 6 bases, with 15 bases spanning the gap. The CDR3 here is CASRTTGTGEQYF. The CDR3, as DNA: TGTGCCAGCAGAACTACAGGGACGGGCGAGCAGTACTTC.

This chain connects TRBV7-8 to TRBJ1-1, with D perhaps TRBD1 (6 bases). There are 15 residues in the CDR3. Germline CDR1 reads SGHVS; CDR2 reads FQNEAQ. V gave up 1 base and J gave up 1 base, with 10 bases separating them. CDR3 DNA: TGTGCCAGCAGCTTAGGAGGGACAAAGAACACTGAAGCTTTCTTT. It is translated as CASSLGGTKNTEAFF.

The chain couples TRBV2 to TRBJ1-4; TRBD1 aligns across 9 bases. Per the germline V gene, CDR1 is SNHLY and CDR2 is FYNNEI. Unmatched junction bases numbered 2, after V lost 1 base and J lost 2 bases. The CDR3 runs to 16 residues. CDR3 sequence: CASSEGDRVTNEKLFF. The CDR3 DNA sequence: TGTGCCAGCAGTGAAGGGGACAGGGTCACTAATGAAAAACTGTTTTTT.

The V call is TRBV13, the J call TRBJ2-5; 8 nucleotides agree with TRBD1. The V gene's germline CDR1 is PRHDT and CDR2 FYEKMQ (reference sequence). This CDR3 comprises 13 residues. V lost 3 bases to trimming and J lost 10 bases; unmatched junction nucleotides: 7. The chain's CDR3 is CASSLGTGRHQYF. Here the CDR3 DNA reads TGTGCCAGCAGCTTGGGGACAGGCCGGCACCAGTACTTC.